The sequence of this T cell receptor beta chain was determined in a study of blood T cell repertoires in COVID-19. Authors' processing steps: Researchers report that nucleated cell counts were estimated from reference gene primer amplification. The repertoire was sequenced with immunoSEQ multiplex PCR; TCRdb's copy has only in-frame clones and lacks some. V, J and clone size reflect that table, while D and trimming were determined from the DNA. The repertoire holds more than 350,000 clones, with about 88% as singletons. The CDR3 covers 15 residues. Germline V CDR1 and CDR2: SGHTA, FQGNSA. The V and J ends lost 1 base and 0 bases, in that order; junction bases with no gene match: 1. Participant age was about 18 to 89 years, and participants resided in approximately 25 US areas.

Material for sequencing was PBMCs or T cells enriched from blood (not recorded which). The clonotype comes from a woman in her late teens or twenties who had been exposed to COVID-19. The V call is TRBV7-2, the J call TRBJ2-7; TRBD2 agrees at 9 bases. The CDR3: CASSLEAGGSYEQYF. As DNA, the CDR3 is TGTGCCAGCAGCTTAGAAGCGGGGGGCTCCTACGAGCAGTACTTC.